This entry lists 24 T cell receptor beta chains sequenced from one sample in a study of blood T cell repertoires in COVID-19. Assay: immunoSEQ multiplex PCR; the TCRdb copy retains only in-frame clones and omits some. The sample lists 250,000 to 350,000 clones; around four fifths were seen once. Sequenced material: peripheral blood. The receptors derive from a woman in her 50s with acute or convalescent COVID-19.

The chain combines TRBV5-4 with TRBJ1-2, with a tentative D call TRBD1 (5 bases). Trimming cost V 3 bases and J 3 bases, with 12 bases left between them. This CDR3 comprises 14 residues. Germline CDR1 reads SGHNT; CDR2 reads YYREEE (reference sequence). The CDR3 nucleotides are TGTGCCAGCAGCTCGGGGGTAGGAGACTATGGCTACACCTTC. Amino acids: CASSSGVGDYGYTF. Complete variable domain (other parts from reference TRBV5-4 and TRBJ1-2): ETGVTQSPTHLIKTRGQQVTLRCSSQSGHNTVSWYQQALGQGPQFIFQYYREEENGRGNFPPRFSGLQFPNYSSELNVNALELDDSALYLCASSSGVGDYGYTFGSGTRLTVV.

This chain joins TRBV3-1 (or the pseudogene TRBV3-2) and TRBJ2-5, with TRBD2 matching over 12 bases. Trimming at V came to 4 bases and at J to 4 bases, leaving 7 bases not matched to a gene. The CDR3 has 16 amino acids. Germline CDR1 LGHDT, CDR2 YNNKEL (reference sequence). The CDR3 loop reads CASSPRGLAGPETQYF. The CDR3 coding sequence is TGTGCCAGCAGCCCGCGGGGACTAGCGGGCCCAGAGACCCAGTACTTC.

The gene calls are TRBV6-1 and TRBJ2-7; 7 nucleotides align to TRBD1. The CDR3 sequence is 16 residues long. J lost 9 bases, V lost 4 bases, and 18 bases had no gene match. The germline CDR1 and CDR2 sequences are MNHNS and SASEGT. The CDR3 DNA is TGTGCCAGCAGTGTAGGGGGCAGGGAGTCCCTTCGGGGGCAGTACGTC. This gives the protein CASSVGGRESLRGQYV.

CDR3 sequence (DNA): TGTGCCAGCAGTTACTCGCCCGGGACAGCGAACACTGAAGCTTTCTTT. It codes for CASSYSPGTANTEAFF. The chain carries TRBV6-5 and TRBJ1-1; 7 bases line up with TRBD1. V lost 0 bases to trimming and J lost 1 base; unmatched junction nucleotides: 5. Germline CDR1 is MNHEY and CDR2 is SVGAGI. This CDR3 has 16 amino acids.

The V gene is TRBV5-1, the J gene TRBJ1-1, with 7 bases identical to TRBD1. This CDR3 has 15 amino acids. Trimming took 0 bases from V and 3 from J; bases not matched to a gene: 5. CDR1 is SGHRS, CDR2 YFSETQ, per germline. The CDR3 loop is CASSLADREDTEAFF. CDR3 nucleotide sequence: TGCGCCAGCAGCTTGGCCGACAGGGAGGACACTGAAGCTTTCTTT.

This clone came up a few times. J is TRBJ2-7 and V is TRBV5-1, with unresolved D. The CDR3 loop spans 13 amino acids. V lost 1 base, J lost 7 bases, and 12 bases lay in between. Germline CDR1 and CDR2: SGHRS and YFSETQ. The CDR3: CASSLYTGGEQYV. CDR3 DNA: TGCGCCAGCAGCTTGTACACGGGTGGGGAGCAGTACGTC.

The chain combines TRBV9 with TRBJ1-5, with 10 bases matching TRBD1. The germline V gene has CDR1 SGDLS and CDR2 YYNGEE. The CDR3 is 15 amino acids. V was clipped by 3 bases and J by 2 bases; unmatched bases: 2. Written as DNA, the CDR3 is TGTGCCAGCAGCGCCGGGACAGGGGGCAATCAGCCCCAGCATTTT. Translation gives CASSAGTGGNQPQHF.

The chain links TRBV6-6 to TRBJ1-5; the match to TRBD1 covers 7 bases. V shed 6 bases, J shed 3 bases, and the junction held 5 bases outside the gene matches. Germline V gene lookup returns CDR1 MNHNY and CDR2 SVGAGI (reference sequence). The CDR3 is made up of 14 amino acids. CDR3 bases: TGTGCCAGCAGATCGGGACAGTCCAATCAGCCCCAGCATTTT. Protein product: CASRSGQSNQPQHF.

The V gene is TRBV10-3, the J gene TRBJ1-2; D is unclear. V lost 0 bases to trimming and J lost 5 bases, with 13 bases between them. The CDR3 contains 15 residues. Germline-derived CDR1 and CDR2 are ENHRY and SYGVKD. The CDR3 is CAISESFNSPYGYTF. The CDR3 nucleotides read TGTGCCATCAGTGAGTCGTTTAACAGTCCTTATGGCTACACCTTC.

This clone was detected a few times. The genes are TRBV7-2 and TRBJ2-5, with D possibly matching TRBD2 (6 bases). Germline V gives CDR1 SGHTA, CDR2 FQGNSA. V shed 2 bases and J shed 5 bases, with 18 bases lying between them. CDR3 size: 16 residues. The DNA of the CDR3 is TGTGCCAGCAGCTTAAAGGGCGGGGTGGGACGCGAGACCCAGTACTTC. Its translation is CASSLKGGVGRETQYF.

This chain uses TRBV11-2 with TRBJ2-2; TRBD2 is a possible D gene (6 bases). V was pared by 1 base and J by 3 bases, with 9 bases between. The CDR3 is 15 amino acids. From germline, CDR1 is SGHAT and CDR2 FQNNGV. In DNA, the CDR3 is TGTGCCAGCAGCTTAGCGGGACTTTACACCGGGGAGCTGTTTTTT. Residues: CASSLAGLYTGELFF.

The gene calls are TRBV3-1 (or the pseudogene TRBV3-2) and TRBJ2-6; a possible D gene is TRBD1 (6 bases). Germline lookup yields CDR1 LGHDT and CDR2 YNNKEL (reference sequence). The CDR3 is made up of 20 amino acids. V lost 1 base and J 0 bases, leaving 19 bases between the germline ends. This CDR3 reads CASSQGPGHLNVSGANVLTF. CDR3 DNA sequence: TGTGCCAGCAGCCAAGGACCGGGACACCTAAACGTCTCTGGGGCCAACGTCCTGACTTTC.

The rearrangement links TRBV12-3 or TRBV12-4 to TRBJ2-7; the D gene is possibly TRBD2 (5 bases). Trimming removed 1 base at V and 7 bases at J, with 11 bases between. The CDR3 sequence is 13 residues long. CDR3 nucleotides: TGTGCCAGCAGTTTAGAGGTCCGAGGGGAGCAGTACGTC. Amino acids: CASSLEVRGEQYV.

This chain's CDR3 is CAISDAGETQYF. As DNA, the CDR3 is TGTGCCATCAGTGATGCAGGAGAGACCCAGTACTTC. The V gene is TRBV10-3, the J gene TRBJ2-5; D remains unclear. Germline CDR1 is ENHRY and CDR2 is SYGVKD. V lost 3 bases, J lost 4 bases, and 6 bases lay in between. The CDR3 runs to 12 residues.

The rearrangement uses TRBV5-1 and TRBJ2-5; D is perhaps TRBD1 (5 bases). The V gene's germline CDR1 is SGHRS and CDR2 YFSETQ. Trimming removed 8 bases from V and 2 bases from J, with 22 bases in between. There are 16 residues in the CDR3. CDR3 in DNA: TGCGCCAGTTACCGCCCCGAAACAGGAAGGCAAGAGACCCAGTACTTC. This gives the protein CASYRPETGRQETQYF.

V is TRBV30 and J is TRBJ2-7; possible D gene TRBD1, 5 bases. Germline-derived CDR1 and CDR2 are GTSNPN and SVGIG (reference sequence). CDR3 length: 13 amino acids. V was pared by 4 bases and J by 0 bases, with 10 bases between. The CDR3 loop reads CAWTTGVSYEQYF. The CDR3 DNA reads as TGTGCCTGGACCACAGGAGTCTCCTACGAGCAGTACTTC.

The chain uses TRBV3-1 (or the pseudogene TRBV3-2) and TRBJ2-7, with TRBD1 matching over 7 bases. The CDR3 contains 15 residues. CDR1 LGHDT and CDR2 YNNKEL come from the germline V gene (reference sequence). The ends lost 2 bases at V and 2 bases at J; junction bases unmatched: 6. The CDR3 sequence: CASSQTPGQTYEQYV. In DNA form, the CDR3 reads TGTGCCAGCAGCCAAACTCCGGGACAGACCTACGAGCAGTACGTC.

In regard to this clone: The sample contains more than one DNA sequence encoding this CDR3. The V call is TRBV19, the J call TRBJ1-5; possibly TRBD1 for D (5 bases). Germline CDR1 is LNHDA and CDR2 is SQIVND (reference sequence). This CDR3 spans 13 amino acids. Trimming took 6 bases from V and 7 from J, leaving 13 bases between them. The CDR3 sequence: CASRGQGRQPQHF. CDR3 DNA sequence: TGTGCCAGTAGGGGCCAGGGCAGACAGCCCCAGCATTTT.

This clone was recorded once. The chain joins TRBV27 to TRBJ2-2; TRBD1 matches at 9 bases. Germline lookup yields CDR1 MNHEY and CDR2 SMNVEV (reference sequence). The V gene end was trimmed by 2 bases and the J gene end by 7 bases; junction bases not matched to a gene: 5. The CDR3 runs to 15 residues. This CDR3 is CASSLGQGRGGELFF. The DNA of the CDR3 is TGTGCCAGCAGTTTAGGACAGGGGCGGGGCGGGGAGCTGTTTTTT.

The gene calls are TRBV5-1 and TRBJ2-7; the match to TRBD1 covers 8 bases. CDR1 and CDR2 from the germline V gene are SGHRS and YFSETQ. With 4 bases clipped from V and 9 bases from J, the junction kept 15 bases outside the gene matches. CDR3 length: 15 residues. As DNA, the CDR3 is TGCGCCAGCAGCCTGGCTCACGGACAGGGAAGGTGGCAGTACTTC. Translation: CASSLAHGQGRWQYF.

This chain links TRBV6-4 with TRBJ2-2; TRBD1 might be the D (5 bases). V dropped 0 bases and J dropped 6 bases, with 14 bases sitting between them. CDR1 is MRHNA and CDR2 is SNTAGT in the germline V gene. The CDR3 consists of 16 residues. The CDR3 spells CASSDSLRGRAGELFF. The CDR3 bases are TGTGCCAGCAGTGACTCCCTAAGGGGAAGGGCCGGGGAGCTGTTTTTT.

This chain connects TRBV7-7 to TRBJ2-1, with a possible D match to TRBD1 (5 bases). This CDR3 is 15 amino acids long. Germline values: CDR1 SSHAT, CDR2 FNYEAQ (reference sequence). The germline V and J ends were trimmed by 2 bases and 6 bases, with 14 bases remaining between them. The CDR3 protein is CASSLRLGALNEQFF. In DNA form, the CDR3 reads TGTGCCAGCAGCTTAAGGTTAGGGGCCCTCAATGAGCAGTTCTTC.

The table lists this clone with many counts. The CDR3 here is CATSEETSGGFNEQFF. CDR3 DNA: TGTGCCACCAGTGAGGAGACTAGCGGGGGCTTCAATGAGCAGTTCTTC. The V call is TRBV24-1, the J call TRBJ2-1, with 12 bases identical to TRBD2. Germline CDR1 and CDR2: KGHDR and SFDVKD. Losses at the gene ends were 4 bases for V and 6 bases for J; bases not matched to a gene: 6. This CDR3 contains 16 residues.

The chain is built from TRBV9 and TRBJ2-2; D not resolved. Deletions cut 4 bases from V and 1 base from J, with 2 bases between. This CDR3 is 12 amino acids long. Germline lookup yields CDR1 SGDLS and CDR2 YYNGEE. The CDR3 bases are TGTGCCAGCAGCCAGAACACCGGGGAGCTGTTTTTT. Its translation is CASSQNTGELFF.